The rows below give T cell receptor beta chains drawn from one sample of a study of Ad26.COV2.S vaccination and SARS-CoV-2 variants. Assay: immunoSEQ multiplex PCR; the TCRdb copy retains only in-frame clones and omits some. The sample records 350,000 to 450,000 clones, roughly 87% being singletons. The source material was peripheral blood, sampled in a trial of Ad26.COV2.S vaccine versus placebo. The receptors were sampled from a person aged 18-65 years who received the Ad26.COV2.S COVID-19 vaccine or a placebo. The CDR3 runs from the conserved cysteine through the conserved F or W. The D gene is left open where the match is weak. Where a row states a size, it is once, few, many or the class of an expanded clone; other rows omit it.

V gene	D gene	clone size	J gene	CDR3 DNA	CDR3 protein
TRBV2	-	-	TRBJ1-5	TGTGCCAGCAGTGAAAGCGCAGGGGTCGGAAATCAGCCCCAGCATTTT	CASSESAGVGNQPQHF
TRBV4-1	-	-	TRBJ2-1	TGCGCCAGCAGCCGGGTACGGGGATCCTACAATGAGCAGTTCTTC	CASSRVRGSYNEQFF
TRBV7-9	-	-	TRBJ1-2	TGTGCCAACCTGGAAATCGGTCCTCTAAAGGGCTACACCTTC	CANLEIGPLKGYTF
TRBV10-1	TRBD2	-	TRBJ2-5	TGCGCCAGCAGTGGCGGAGGACTAGCTCGGTACCAAGAGACCCAGTACTTC	CASSGGGLARYQETQYF
TRBV5-5	TRBD1	-	TRBJ2-3	TGTGCCAGCAGCCCTACAGGGGGCCCTAGCACAGATACGCAGTATTTT	CASSPTGGPSTDTQYF
TRBV11-2	-	-	TRBJ1-2	TGTGCCAGCAGCCCGAGGGACCGTAACTATGGCTACACCTTC	CASSPRDRNYGYTF
TRBV5-6	-	-	TRBJ2-5	TGTGCCAGCAGCTTGATGGGGCGGGACAAAGAGACCCAGTACTTC	CASSLMGRDKETQYF
TRBV9	-	many	TRBJ2-5	TGTGCCAGCAGCGTAGCGGGGGAAGGAGGGGAGACCCAGTACTTC	CASSVAGEGGETQYF
TRBV4-1	-	-	TRBJ2-5	TGCGCCAGCAGCCAAGGTGGGGTCGAGGCCCGGTACTTC	CASSQGGVEARYF
TRBV5-4	TRBD2	-	TRBJ2-1	TGTGCCAGCAGCACAGCGGGGGTTAACAATGAGCAGTTCTTC	CASSTAGVNNEQFF
TRBV27	TRBD1	many	TRBJ2-7	TGTGCCAGCAAGACCATGGGACAGGGATTCGAGCAGTACTTC	CASKTMGQGFEQYF
TRBV19	TRBD1	-	TRBJ1-1	TGTGCCAGTAGTAGGGACAGGGTGGGGACTGAAGCTTTCTTT	CASSRDRVGTEAFF
TRBV30	-	-	TRBJ1-4	TGTGCCTGGAGCCTCAGGGCTACTAATGAAAAACTGTTTTTT	CAWSLRATNEKLFF
TRBV7-3	TRBD2	-	TRBJ2-1	TGTGCCAGCAGCCGACTAGCGGGTATCGGCTCCTACAATGAGCAGTTCTTC	CASSRLAGIGSYNEQFF
TRBV30	-	-	TRBJ2-5	TGTGCCTGGAGGCCGGGCCTGGGGGCCCAAGAGACCCAGTACTTC	CAWRPGLGAQETQYF
TRBV27	TRBD2	-	TRBJ2-1	TGTGCCAGCAGTTTACGGGGGGGCCGGGTCAATGAGCAGTTCTTC	CASSLRGGRVNEQFF
TRBV3-1/TRBV3-2	-	-	TRBJ1-5	TGTGCCAGCAGCCAAGATGGAAAGTCCAATCAGCCCCAGCATTTT	CASSQDGKSNQPQHF
TRBV6-5	-	-	TRBJ1-6	TGTGCCAGCAGGTTTGGGAATTCACCCCTCCACTTT	CASRFGNSPLHF
TRBV7-2	-	-	TRBJ2-7	TGTGCCAGCAAAAAGGGGTACGAGCAGTACTTC	CASKKGYEQYF
TRBV11-2	-	-	TRBJ1-4	TGTGCCAGCAGCTTAGGGACTGCCGGGATAGAAAAACTGTTTTTT	CASSLGTAGIEKLFF
TRBV29-1	TRBD1	-	TRBJ2-7	TGCAGCGTCAAGACAGGGGAACGCTCCTACGAGCAGTACTTC	CSVKTGERSYEQYF
TRBV7-2	TRBD1	-	TRBJ2-7	TGTGCCAGCAGCCCCTACACGGGACAGACCTACGAGCAGTACTTC	CASSPYTGQTYEQYF
TRBV3-1/TRBV3-2	-	-	TRBJ1-1	TGTGCCAGCAGTTGGGACCTACTCGAAGGCACTGAAGCTTTCTTT	CASSWDLLEGTEAFF
TRBV30	-	-	TRBJ1-6	TGTGCCTGGAGTAGGCCACGAAATAATTCACCCCTCCACTTT	CAWSRPRNNSPLHF
TRBV5-1	TRBD1	once	TRBJ2-2	TGCGCCAGCAGCCGGACAGGGGGTGGGGAGCTGTTTTTT	CASSRTGGGELFF
TRBV3-1/TRBV3-2	-	-	TRBJ1-1	TGTGCCAGCAGCCAAGAGGGCAGGGGAGGCAACACTGAAGCTTTCTTT	CASSQEGRGGNTEAFF
TRBV19	TRBD2	-	TRBJ2-7	TGTGCCAGTAGTACGCCGGGACGGGGGGCCTACGAGCAGTACTTC	CASSTPGRGAYEQYF
TRBV7-8	-	-	TRBJ1-6	TGTGCCAGCAGCCCTGACGAGGGGACACCCCTCCACTTT	CASSPDEGTPLHF
TRBV13	-	-	TRBJ1-3	TGTGCCAGCAGCTTAGCTGGTCCCTCTGGAAACACCATATATTTT	CASSLAGPSGNTIYF
TRBV4-3	-	-	TRBJ2-2	TGCGCCAGCAGCCAAGAGGGGGGGCCACAGGTTACCACCGGGGAGCTGTTTTTT	CASSQEGGPQVTTGELFF
TRBV12-5	-	-	TRBJ2-1	TGTGCTAGTGGTTTGGTAACAGCCCACTCTTACAATGAGCAGTTCTTC	CASGLVTAHSYNEQFF
TRBV30	-	-	TRBJ1-6	TGTGCCTGGAGTGTAGGGTCACCCCTCCACTTT	CAWSVGSPLHF
TRBV5-4	-	-	TRBJ1-5	TGTGCCAGCAGCTTGCATAAACGGGTCCCTTATAGCAATCAGCCCCAGCATTTT	CASSLHKRVPYSNQPQHF
TRBV19	-	-	TRBJ2-7	TGTGCCAGTACCCAAAAGTTCGGGGGGCCACCTGAGGAGCAGTACTTC	CASTQKFGGPPEEQYF
TRBV5-1	TRBD1	-	TRBJ2-7	TGCGCCAGCAGCTTGGCCAACAGGGGCGACGAGCAGTACTTC	CASSLANRGDEQYF
TRBV27	TRBD1	-	TRBJ2-7	TGTGCCAGCAGTTTATCCCGACCCTCGACAGGGATCCCCTACGAGCAGTACTTC	CASSLSRPSTGIPYEQYF
TRBV19	TRBD1	-	TRBJ2-7	TGTGCCAGTAGTAACACAGGGGTTCTTGCCTCCTACGAGCAGTACTTC	CASSNTGVLASYEQYF
TRBV27	TRBD1	-	TRBJ2-4	TGTGCCAGCAGTTCTCTCGGGACAGCGAAAAACATTCAGTACTTC	CASSSLGTAKNIQYF
TRBV5-4	-	-	TRBJ1-1	TGTGCCAGCAGCTTGCGGACAGTTAAAAACACTGAAGCTTTCTTT	CASSLRTVKNTEAFF
TRBV5-6	-	few	TRBJ2-2	TGTGCCAGCAGCTTGGCAGGGGGGGCCGGGGAGCTGTTTTTT	CASSLAGGAGELFF
TRBV19	-	-	TRBJ1-4	TGTGCCAGTAGCTTCACAGGGTGGTGGGATGAAAAACTGTTTTTT	CASSFTGWWDEKLFF